The 19 T cell receptor beta chains in this list originate from one sample, sequenced in a study of blood T cells in healthy people across ages. PCR was performed a second time for 7 to 11 cycles using a sample-barcoded 5' primer and a J-beta primer mix. TCRdb analysed the 5' RACE reads with MiXCR anew, one entry per CDR3 protein. The data contain about 680,000 distinct CDR3 sequences, approximately 50% of them singletons. Sequencing used blood. All receptors derive from a woman aged 55-70 years in good health.

CDR3 sequence reads: CASSFRGYTF. CDR3 coding DNA: TGTGCCAGCAGTTTTCGGGGCTACACCTTC. The gene calls are TRBV28 and TRBJ1-2; D ambiguous. CDR1 and CDR2 from the germline V gene are MDHEN and SYDVKM. This CDR3 is built from 10 residues. Trimming removed 3 bases from V and 8 bases from J, with 4 bases in between.

The rearrangement uses TRBV5-4 and TRBJ1-2; 9 bases agree with TRBD1. The trim removed 4 bases at V and 4 bases at J, leaving 14 bases unmatched. The CDR3 has 17 residues. Germline V CDR1 and CDR2: SGHNT, YYREEE (reference sequence). CDR3 sequence reads: CASSPGTGLGGGYGYTF. The CDR3 DNA reads TGTGCCAGCAGCCCCGGGACAGGGTTAGGAGGCGGCTATGGCTACACCTTC. Looking up the rest from reference TRBV5-4 and TRBJ1-2 gives the full variable domain: ETGVTQSPTHLIKTRGQQVTLRCSSQSGHNTVSWYQQALGQGPQFIFQYYREEENGRGNFPPRFSGLQFPNYSSELNVNALELDDSALYLCASSPGTGLGGGYGYTFGSGTRLTVV.

The CDR3 DNA sequence: TGTGCCAGCAACGACCGCGTGGATACGCAGTATTTT. Translated: CASNDRVDTQYF. V and J are TRBV7-2 and TRBJ2-3; D unresolved. V was trimmed by 7 bases and J by 6 bases, leaving 11 bases between them. This CDR3 spans 12 amino acids. The germline gives CDR1 SGHTA, CDR2 FQGNSA.

This clonotype was seen many times. V and J are TRBV5-1 and TRBJ2-5, with D possibly matching TRBD1 (6 bases). The CDR3 is made up of 11 amino acids. The V and J ends lost 9 bases and 7 bases respectively, with 13 bases between them. Germline assignment: CDR1 SGHRS and CDR2 YFSETQ. Written as DNA, the CDR3 is TGCGCCACTACAGGGAACGGGACCCAGTACTTC. This encodes CATTGNGTQYF.

This clonotype has more than one count but fewer than ten. The chain is built from TRBV7-2 and TRBJ2-1, with D possibly being TRBD1 (5 bases). Trimming took off 5 bases at V and 6 bases at J, with 17 bases between the two ends. CDR1 and CDR2 from the germline V gene are SGHTA and FQGNSA. The CDR3 runs 15 residues. CDR3 amino acids: CASSLPPGHFNEQFF. The CDR3 region has the DNA TGTGCCAGCAGCCTTCCACCTGGACACTTCAATGAGCAGTTCTTC.

The chain carries TRBV18 and TRBJ1-1; D is ambiguous. The CDR3 extends over 13 amino acids. Germline V gene lookup returns CDR1 KGHSH and CDR2 LQKENI. V gave up 1 base and J gave up 4 bases, with 7 bases separating them. The CDR3 DNA reads TGTGCCAGCTCACCACTGGGCCCCACTGAAGCTTTCTTT. This translates into CASSPLGPTEAFF.

There are a few counts of this clonotype. The chain carries TRBV18 and TRBJ2-4, with a weak D call TRBD1 (5 bases). The J call may be in error: the DNA end matches TRBJ2-7 better. The length of the CDR3 is 14 residues. Germline assignment: CDR1 KGHSH and CDR2 LQKENI. Here the CDR3 reads CASSPGAGLGEQYF. The CDR3 DNA reads as TGTGCCAGCTCACCTGGGGCAGGCTTAGGCGAGCAGTACTTC.

This clonotype was observed a few times. CDR3 region: CSVVGGRGYEQYF. As DNA, the CDR3 is TGCAGCGTTGTTGGCGGGAGGGGATACGAGCAGTACTTC. This chain connects TRBV29-1 to TRBJ2-7, with 9 nucleotides matching TRBD2. Germline V gives CDR1 SQVTM, CDR2 ANQGSEA. The CDR3 length is 13 residues. The V segment lost 4 bases and the J segment 4 bases; nucleotides outside the gene matches: 5.

This clonotype was seen more than once but under ten times. The chain has TRBV4-2 and TRBJ2-7; possibly TRBD1 or TRBD2 for D (7 bases each). The germline V gene has CDR1 LGHNA and CDR2 YNFKEQ. V was shortened by 2 bases and J by 2 bases, with 13 bases between the two germline ends. The CDR3 is 15 amino acids. The CDR3 region is CASSQTGEGTYEQYF. In nucleotides, the CDR3 is TGTGCCAGCAGCCAAACAGGGGAGGGGACCTACGAGCAGTACTTC.

This clonotype was observed a few times. CDR3 coding DNA: TGCAGTGCTAGAGATGACGCCGGAAGGGGTGAGCAGTTCTTC. This encodes CSARDDAGRGEQFF. The chain recombines TRBV20-1 with TRBJ2-1; D possibly corresponds to TRBD1 (5 bases). Trimming left V 0 bases short and J 9 bases short, with 15 bases between. CDR3 size: 14 residues. Germline loops: CDR1 DFQATT, CDR2 SNEGSKA (reference sequence).

In the case of this clonotype: A read error is possible here, since a much larger clone lies one base away. This chain joins TRBV14 and TRBJ2-5, with TRBD2 matching over 9 bases. The length of the CDR3 is 14 residues. Trimming removed 8 bases from V and 11 bases from J; junction bases left unmatched: 15. Germline V gives CDR1 SGHDN, CDR2 FVKESK. The CDR3 spells CASASTSGRREQYF. The CDR3 coding sequence is TGTGCCAGCGCCTCCACAAGCGGGAGGAGGGAGCAGTACTTC.

This chain links TRBV30 with TRBJ2-3; TRBD2 matches 9 bases. This CDR3 is 14 amino acids long. Germline CDR1 GTSNPN, CDR2 SVGIG (reference sequence). V dropped 3 bases and J dropped 4; count of bases not matched to a gene: 5. CDR3 nucleotide sequence: TGTGCCTGGAGCGGGACTAGCTGGGCAGATACGCAGTATTTT. This codes for CAWSGTSWADTQYF.

V is TRBV6-2 or TRBV6-3 and J is TRBJ2-1; 12 bases align to TRBD1. The J segment lost 7 bases and the V segment lost 4 bases, leaving 5 bases of the junction unmatched. The CDR3 length is 15 residues. From germline, CDR1 is MNHEY and CDR2 SVGEGT. In DNA form, the CDR3 reads TGTGCCAGCAGTTCGCGGGACAGGGGGCAGAATGAGCAGTTCTTC. Amino acid sequence: CASSSRDRGQNEQFF.

This clonotype was found a few times. V and J are TRBV27 and TRBJ1-5; perhaps TRBD1 as D (5 bases). V lost 4 bases and J lost 2, with 9 bases in between. The germline V gene encodes CDR1 MNHEY and CDR2 SMNVEV (reference sequence). This CDR3 region has 14 residues. The CDR3, as DNA: TGTGCCAGCAGTTGGGGGGATGGCAATCAGCCCCAGCATTTT. This codes for CASSWGDGNQPQHF.

The CDR3 nucleotides are TGTGCCAGCAGCCAAGCCCCCCGCGTAGGACAGGGATCCGAGCAGTACTTC. Translated, it gives CASSQAPRVGQGSEQYF. This chain uses TRBV4-2 with TRBJ2-7; 8 nucleotides match TRBD1. Germline values: CDR1 LGHNA, CDR2 YNFKEQ. The junction had 14 bases not matched to a gene; V was cut back by 1 base and J by 6 bases. The CDR3 extends over 17 amino acids.

This clonotype was detected many times. The chain carries TRBV20-1 and TRBJ1-2; TRBD1 agrees at 8 bases. Per the germline V gene, CDR1 is DFQATT and CDR2 is SNEGSKA (reference sequence). CDR3 length equals 14 residues. The ends lost 2 bases at V and 6 bases at J; junction bases unmatched: 8. The CDR3 DNA is TGCAGTGCTAGACTACTGGACAGGGAGAATGGCTACACCTTC. It encodes CSARLLDRENGYTF.

This sequence joins TRBV20-1 and TRBJ1-3; D call uncertain. The CDR3 runs 15 residues. Germline CDR1 and CDR2: DFQATT and SNEGSKA (reference sequence). V shed 3 bases and J shed 0 bases, with 12 bases lying between them. The CDR3 nucleotides are TGCAGTGCTAGTATGGGCAGCCCCTCTGGAAACACCATATATTTT. This gives the protein CSASMGSPSGNTIYF.

This clonotype was counted once. The gene calls are TRBV20-1 and TRBJ2-3; D gene ambiguous. This CDR3 is 13 amino acids long. V was clipped by 2 bases and J by 2 bases, with 8 bases between them. CDR1 and CDR2 (germline): DFQATT, SNEGSKA (reference sequence). Here the CDR3 DNA reads TGCAGTGCTAGACGGGCCCCCACAGATACGCAGTATTTT. As protein: CSARRAPTDTQYF.

The chain uses TRBV2 and TRBJ1-5; D not resolved. The length of the CDR3 is 14 residues. The V gene lost 4 bases and the J gene lost 3 bases, with 10 bases spanning the gap. Germline loops: CDR1 SNHLY, CDR2 FYNNEI. The CDR3 loop is CASSAGRNNQPQHF. CDR3 in DNA: TGTGCCAGCAGTGCCGGTCGGAACAATCAGCCCCAGCATTTT.